The clone carrying this T cell receptor beta chain was seen repeatedly, ten times or more. The antigen is undetermined. The source of the sample is a study of blood T cells in healthy people across ages. Study-level points and caveats: The study found more naive CD4+ cells and higher diversity in long-lived than aged donors.

This CDR3 region has 15 residues. Germline CDR1 and CDR2: MRHNA and SNTAGT. V gave up 6 bases and J gave up 2 bases; unmatched junction bases: 9. It was with a sample-barcoded 5' primer and a J-beta primer mix that a second PCR of roughly 6 to 11 cycles was run. TCRdb fed the 5' RACE reads into MiXCR, producing one record per CDR3 protein. The repertoire consists of over 500,000 distinct CDR3 sequences, with around 50% occurring once and the leading ten covering roughly 12%. The TCR comes from a woman of 80 years or more in good health. The chain couples TRBV6-4 to TRBJ2-7; 8 bases line up with TRBD1. Input material: blood. In DNA, the CDR3 is TGTGCCAGCAGAATAGATGACAGGGGTACCTACGAGCAGTACTTC. This translates into CASRIDDRGTYEQYF.